This T cell receptor (beta chain) was captured by sequencing in a study of T cell responses to AZD1222 COVID-19 vaccine. TCRdb's table, derived via immunoSEQ multiplex PCR, lists solely in-frame clones and lacks some. The table has tens of thousands of clones, 90% seen once; the top ten hold less than 5.5%. Doses given second, at about 4 or about 12 weeks, were pooled. V was cut by 10 bases and J by 2 bases, with 13 bases left in between. The length of the CDR3 is 13 residues. Germline loops: CDR1 SEHNR, CDR2 FQNEAQ (reference sequence). This chain links TRBV7-9 with TRBJ2-3; no firm D call. The sample consisted of peripheral blood, taken 28 days after the second AZD1222 dose. This TCR came from an adult who received the AZD1222 COVID-19 vaccine. CDR3 region: CATSNGYTDTQYF. In nucleotides, the CDR3 is TGTGCCACCTCTAATGGTTACACAGATACGCAGTATTTT.